A selection of T cell receptor beta chains follows, all from one sample in a study of immune cell composition in non-small cell lung cancer. Only in-frame clones appear in the TCRdb table, and some are missing; sequencing was by immunoSEQ multiplex PCR. The repertoire holds 4,500 to 6,500 clones, with less than 85% as singletons. Sequenced sample: lung tumor tissue. These receptors all stem from a human donor with non-small cell lung cancer. Both conserved end residues are part of each CDR3. The D gene is left open where the match is weak. Rows may omit the clone size; those that give it use once, few, many or a size class.

-	TRBV30	TRBJ2-7	TRBD1	TGTGCCTGGAGTGGGACAGGGGGTGGGCAGTACTTC	CAWSGTGGGQYF
-	TRBV6-5	TRBJ1-1	-	TGTGCCAGCAGTTACGGGCCAGGTGGTCTCTTT	CASSYGPGGLF
once	TRBV28	TRBJ2-7	TRBD2	TGTGCCAGCCATGCCTGGGCGGGAGGTCACTACGAGCAGTACTTC	CASHAWAGGHYEQYF
few	TRBV6-1	TRBJ1-5	-	TGTGCCAGCAGCCGTTTGGGGACACCCCAGCATTTT	CASSRLGTPQHF
-	TRBV28	TRBJ2-4	-	TGTGCCAGCAGGCCAATCTTAGTTTCGGGGTTGAACATTCAGTACTTC	CASRPILVSGLNIQYF
-	TRBV5-1	TRBJ1-6	TRBD1	TGCGCCAGCAGCTTACGTACAGGGGTGGGGAATTCACCCCTCCACTTT	CASSLRTGVGNSPLHF
-	TRBV28	TRBJ2-3	TRBD2	TGTGCCAGCAGTTTAATCCCGGCGGGAGGAGGTGGCACAGATACGCAGTATTTT	CASSLIPAGGGGTDTQYF
-	TRBV5-6	TRBJ1-5	TRBD1	TGTGCCAGCAGCTCTCTTTTCCGGCGAGGACAGGGGTTGAGGGGCCAGCATTTT	CASSSLFRRGQGLRGQHF
few	TRBV4-1	TRBJ1-1	-	TGCGCCAGCAGCCCCCGGGTGGCCTCAGACACTGAAGCTTTCTTT	CASSPRVASDTEAFF
-	TRBV19	TRBJ2-3	TRBD1	TGTGCCAGTAGTAGGCCGGACAGGGGCGGGGATACGCAGTATTTT	CASSRPDRGGDTQYF
-	TRBV18	TRBJ2-1	-	TGTGCCAGCTCACCACGTCTCGGGGATGAGCAGTTCTTC	CASSPRLGDEQFF
-	TRBV5-5	TRBJ1-2	TRBD1	TGTGCCAGCTCGAAGGGGGGACAGGCGCTTAACTATGGCTACACCTTC	CASSKGGQALNYGYTF
-	TRBV7-3	TRBJ1-2	-	TGTGCCAGCAGCTCTGGGGGGTCTGGCTACACCTTC	CASSSGGSGYTF
-	TRBV7-7	TRBJ1-1	-	TGTGCCAGCAGCTCCCGCGGCGTTAAGTCGAACACTGAAGCTTTCTTT	CASSSRGVKSNTEAFF
few	TRBV10-3	TRBJ2-3	-	TGTGCCACCAACGATGGGGGCAGGGGCACAGATACGCAGTATTTT	CATNDGGRGTDTQYF
-	TRBV19	TRBJ1-2	-	TGTGCCAGTAAAGAAAGCGGGAACTATGGCTACACCTTC	CASKESGNYGYTF
-	TRBV6-5	TRBJ2-5	TRBD2	TGTGCCAGCAGGCTAGCGGTCCAAGAGACCCAGTACTTC	CASRLAVQETQYF
few	TRBV7-2	TRBJ2-1	-	TGTGCCAGCAGCAATCTAAATGAGCAGTTCTTC	CASSNLNEQFF
-	TRBV7-2	TRBJ2-6	-	TGTGCCAGCAGCTTAATGCCCCAGGGATCCGGGGCCAACGTCCTGACTTTC	CASSLMPQGSGANVLTF
once	TRBV9	TRBJ2-2	-	TGTGCCAGCAGCCCTCGTTTAGGGAGCACCGGGGAGCTGTTTTTT	CASSPRLGSTGELFF
-	TRBV7-3	TRBJ2-3	-	TGTGCCAGCAGCTTAATGGGGCCGACAGATACGCAGTATTTT	CASSLMGPTDTQYF
few	TRBV9	TRBJ1-2	-	TGTGCCAGCAGCGTAGATCCAGAGGGCTATGGCTACACCTTC	CASSVDPEGYGYTF
-	TRBV5-5	TRBJ1-5	-	TGTGCCAGCAGCTTGGGTGGCGGGGTAGATAGCAATCAGCCCCAGCATTTT	CASSLGGGVDSNQPQHF
few	TRBV5-1	TRBJ1-1	-	TGCGCCAGCAGCTTGGGGACAGCCACTGGGGCCGCTTTCTTT	CASSLGTATGAAFF
-	TRBV19	TRBJ2-7	-	TGTGCCAGTTTGGGCCCCTTGGGCGAGCAGTACTTC	CASLGPLGEQYF
few	TRBV30	TRBJ1-1	-	TGTGCCTGGAGCCGTTTGGGAGGAACTGAAGCTTTCTTT	CAWSRLGGTEAFF
-	TRBV2	TRBJ2-2	-	TGTGCCAGCAGTGAAACGGGAGTGAACACCGGGGAGCTGTTTTTT	CASSETGVNTGELFF
-	TRBV19	TRBJ1-5	-	TGTGCCAGTAGGGCGGGGGTCAATCAGCCCCAGCATTTT	CASRAGVNQPQHF
-	TRBV28	TRBJ2-3	TRBD1	TGTGCCAGCAGTGCTACAGGGGGCGCAACAGATACGCAGTATTTT	CASSATGGATDTQYF
few	TRBV6-6	TRBJ2-5	TRBD1	TGTGCCAGCAGCAAAGGTCACAGGGGGAGAGAGACCCAGTACTTC	CASSKGHRGRETQYF
-	TRBV18	TRBJ2-7	TRBD1	TGTGCCAGTTCACCTCCAGAAGGGACAGGGACGTACGAGCAGTACTTC	CASSPPEGTGTYEQYF
-	TRBV2	TRBJ2-7	-	TGTGCCAGCAGTGAAGCGCTTCGGCGGGGCTCCTACGAGCAGTACTTC	CASSEALRRGSYEQYF
-	TRBV14	TRBJ2-7	-	TGTGCCAGCAGCCAAGAATACCAGGTCTCCTACGAGCAGTACTTC	CASSQEYQVSYEQYF
-	TRBV28	TRBJ2-7	-	TGTGCCACCTCCGTGGCAGGCTACGAGCAGTACTTC	CATSVAGYEQYF
-	TRBV6-5	TRBJ1-2	-	TGTGCCAGCGGACAGTCTTCCCATGGCTACACCTTC	CASGQSSHGYTF
-	TRBV15	TRBJ1-5	-	TGTGCCACCAGCCAGGAGGGAGGTCAGCCCCAGCATTTT	CATSQEGGQPQHF
-	TRBV6-5	TRBJ2-3	TRBD2	TGTGCCAGCAGGGGGAGGGCCCCATGGACAGATACGCAGTATTTT	CASRGRAPWTDTQYF
-	TRBV27	TRBJ1-4	-	TGTGCCAGCAGTTTACAGGGTGTAGAGGTCGAAAAACTGTTTTTT	CASSLQGVEVEKLFF
-	TRBV2	TRBJ2-1	-	TGTGCCAGCAGTCTTACCGGGACTTACTACAATGAGCAGTTCTTC	CASSLTGTYYNEQFF
few	TRBV30	TRBJ2-1	TRBD2	TGTGCCTGGAATCAGGCGGGAGGAGCCTACAATGAGCAGTTCTTC	CAWNQAGGAYNEQFF
-	TRBV5-1	TRBJ1-1	TRBD1	TGCGCCAGCAGCTTGGCCGGGACAGGGAGGGAAGCTTTCTTT	CASSLAGTGREAFF
-	TRBV27	TRBJ2-5	-	TGTGCCAGCAGTACCTGGTCCGGGAAAGAGACCCAGTACTTC	CASSTWSGKETQYF